The entry that follows covers one T cell receptor beta chain sequence. The data belong to a study of blood T cell repertoires in COVID-19. Unmatched junction bases numbered 7, after V lost 5 bases and J lost 6 bases. The CDR3 runs to 15 residues. Germline loops: CDR1 SGHVS, CDR2 FQNEAQ. The method was immunoSEQ multiplex PCR; TCRdb's version includes in-frame clones alone and lacks a portion of them. The sample lists 220,000 or so clones, 80% to 85% occurring once. What was sequenced was PBMCs or T cells enriched from blood (not recorded which). This TCR was sampled from a middle-aged woman who had recovered from COVID-19. The chain couples TRBV7-8 to TRBJ2-2; 9 nucleotides align to TRBD1. CDR3 DNA: TGTGCCAGCAGCCCCCTCGACAGGGGGTCCGGGGAGCTGTTTTTT. As protein: CASSPLDRGSGELFF.